Below, 28 T cell receptor beta chains from the same sample are listed, as sequenced in a study of cytomegalovirus exposure and HLA in healthy donors. Vbeta (60) and Jbeta (13) primers were used in the PCR. This table comes from immunoSEQ multiplex PCR, and its TCRdb copy is limited to in-frame clones, with some not included. Of about 140,000 clones detected, roughly 80% appear once; the ten largest clones hold about 4.3%. The material sequenced was PBMCs. The receptors shown here come from a woman between 35 and 50 years old in good health and CMV-seropositive.

This chain joins TRBV2 and TRBJ2-1; TRBD1 aligns across 8 bases. The CDR3 has 18 residues. Germline values: CDR1 SNHLY, CDR2 FYNNEI. Germline trimming cut 2 bases from V and 0 bases from J; bases unmatched to any gene: 9. CDR3 amino acids: CASSERTGLPSSYNEQFF. In DNA form, the CDR3 reads TGTGCCAGCAGTGAAAGGACAGGGTTGCCGAGCTCCTACAATGAGCAGTTCTTC.

This chain joins TRBV19 and TRBJ2-5, with 10 bases that match TRBD2. The CDR3 contains 15 residues. From germline, CDR1 is LNHDA and CDR2 SQIVND (reference sequence). Trimming at V came to 6 bases and at J to 5 bases, leaving 9 bases not matched to a gene. The CDR3 reads CASRAASGRGETQYF. The CDR3, as DNA: TGTGCCAGTAGGGCGGCTAGCGGGAGAGGTGAGACCCAGTACTTC.

V usage is TRBV27 and J usage is TRBJ1-3; 9 nucleotides line up with TRBD1. The CDR3 contains 19 residues. J gave up 0 bases and V 2 bases, and 11 bases lay outside the gene matches. Per the germline V gene, CDR1 is MNHEY and CDR2 is SMNVEV (reference sequence). The DNA for the CDR3 is TGTGCCAGCAGTTTACGGGGACAGGGTAGAACAAACTCTGGAAACACCATATATTTT. Translating it yields CASSLRGQGRTNSGNTIYF.

The chain links TRBV10-3 to TRBJ2-3; 13 bases fit TRBD2. The CDR3 contains 14 residues. The germline gives CDR1 ENHRY, CDR2 SYGVKD. J was trimmed by 5 bases and V by 6 bases; bases with no gene match: 2. CDR3 sequence reads: CAIRGLAGIDTQYF. DNA of the CDR3: TGTGCCATCAGGGGACTAGCGGGGATAGATACGCAGTATTTT.

The chain uses TRBV20-1 and TRBJ2-1; D is undetermined. The CDR3 contains 11 residues. The germline V gene encodes CDR1 DFQATT and CDR2 SNEGSKA (reference sequence). V was shortened by 5 bases and J by 4 bases, with 6 bases between the two germline ends. CDR3 sequence: CSAPPYNEQFF. DNA of the CDR3: TGCAGTGCTCCCCCGTACAATGAGCAGTTCTTC.

The gene calls are TRBV19 and TRBJ1-1, with D unresolved. V gave up 0 bases and J gave up 0 bases, with 11 bases separating them. The V gene's germline CDR1 is LNHDA and CDR2 SQIVND (reference sequence). The CDR3 spans 16 residues. The CDR3 sequence: CASSIEEGLMNTEAFF. The DNA of the CDR3 is TGTGCCAGTAGTATAGAGGAGGGCCTCATGAACACTGAAGCTTTCTTT. Combining the CDR3 with reference TRBV19 and TRBJ1-1 gives the whole variable domain DGGITQSPKYLFRKEGQNVTLSCEQNLNHDAMYWYRQDPGQGLRLIYYSQIVNDFQKGDIAEGYSVSREKKESFPLTVTSAQKNPTAFYLCASSIEEGLMNTEAFFGQGTRLTVV.

The chain employs TRBV7-9 and TRBJ2-2; tentative D call: TRBD2 (6 bases). Trimming removed 8 bases at V and 5 bases at J, with 18 bases between. Germline CDR1 is SEHNR and CDR2 is FQNEAQ (reference sequence). The CDR3 is 15 residues long. CDR3 protein: CASGGESFKTGELFF. DNA for the CDR3: TGTGCCAGCGGAGGGGAAAGTTTTAAGACCGGGGAGCTGTTTTTT.

The J gene is TRBJ2-1, the V gene TRBV5-4; 9 bases map to TRBD2. CDR1 is SGHNT, CDR2 YYREEE, per germline (reference sequence). Trimming at V came to 4 bases and at J to 5 bases, leaving 7 bases not matched to a gene. This CDR3 contains 15 residues. DNA of the CDR3: TGTGCCAGCAGCCCTCAGCGGGGGGCGAACAATGAGCAGTTCTTC. Protein product: CASSPQRGANNEQFF.

The count of this clone is one. The J gene is TRBJ1-1, the V gene TRBV4-3, with D unclear. This CDR3 is built from 14 residues. Trimming removed 1 base from V and 1 base from J, with 7 bases in between. Germline V gene lookup returns CDR1 LGHNA and CDR2 YSLEER. DNA of the CDR3: TGCGCCAGCAGCCAAGGCGGTCGGAACACTGAAGCTTTCTTT. As protein: CASSQGGRNTEAFF.

This rearrangement joins TRBV10-2 to TRBJ1-2; maybe TRBD1 (5 bases). Germline assignment: CDR1 WSHSY and CDR2 SAAADI. The V end lost 5 bases, the J end lost 3 bases, and 16 bases lay between the germline ends. This CDR3 has 15 amino acids. CDR3 nucleotides: TGCGCCAGCAGTCGCTGGGGGGGTCAAGACTATGGCTACACCTTC. This encodes CASSRWGGQDYGYTF.

About this clone: Other DNA sequences in this specimen translate into the identical CDR3. The chain combines TRBV15 with TRBJ1-1, with 10 bases lining up with TRBD1. The CDR3 length is 16 residues. After removal of 3 bases from V and 4 bases from J, the junction contained 8 bases not matched to a gene. CDR1 LNHNV and CDR2 YYDKDF come from the germline V gene (reference sequence). DNA of the CDR3: TGTGCCACCAGCAGCGCTGGGACAGGGGTGCGCACTGAAGCTTTCTTT. Translating gives CATSSAGTGVRTEAFF.

The CDR3 loop is CASSRFGTPNTEAFF. CDR3 in DNA: TGTGCCAGCAGTCGGTTTGGGACACCGAACACTGAAGCTTTCTTT. The chain combines TRBV6-6 with TRBJ1-1; a possible D gene is TRBD1 (6 bases). There are 15 residues in the CDR3. Between the trimmed V and J ends, which lost 5 bases and 1 base, there was a span of 14 bases. Germline values: CDR1 MNHNY, CDR2 SVGAGI (reference sequence).

This sequence joins TRBV6-4 and TRBJ2-3; 8 bases fit TRBD2. Germline V CDR1 and CDR2: MRHNA, SNTAGT. The CDR3 covers 13 residues. V dropped 6 bases and J dropped 4; count of bases not matched to a gene: 3. For the CDR3, the DNA is TGTGCCAGCAGAGCGGGGGAGGCAGATACGCAGTATTTT. Translated: CASRAGEADTQYF.

The CDR3 DNA is TGTGCCAGCAGTTATAGCGGGAGCGGGGACGAGCAGTACTTC. Its protein is CASSYSGSGDEQYF. This chain links TRBV27 with TRBJ2-7; TRBD2 matches at 9 bases. The germline gives CDR1 MNHEY, CDR2 SMNVEV (reference sequence). Trimming took 4 bases from V and 5 from J; bases not matched to a gene: 6. CDR3 length equals 14 residues.

This clone appeared a few times. The chain links TRBV4-3 to TRBJ1-1; TRBD1 is a possible D gene (5 bases). Germline V gene lookup returns CDR1 LGHNA and CDR2 YSLEER. Trimming pared 4 bases from V and 8 bases from J, leaving 11 bases between. The CDR3 spans 12 residues. CDR3 in DNA: TGCGCCAGCAGCCGCAGTCAGGGAGAAGCTTTCTTT. It translates to CASSRSQGEAFF.

The chain is built from TRBV6-1 and TRBJ2-3, with 10 positions matching TRBD2. Looked up from germline, CDR1 is MNHNS and CDR2 is SASEGT. This CDR3 has 14 amino acids. Trimming cost V 4 bases and J 6 bases; bases outside gene matches: 4. The CDR3 loop reads CASSGAGGPDTQYF. CDR3 nucleotide sequence: TGTGCCAGCAGTGGAGCGGGGGGGCCTGATACGCAGTATTTT.

V gene TRBV19 combines with J gene TRBJ1-2; 9 bases agree with TRBD1. With 5 bases clipped from V and 4 bases from J, the junction kept 8 bases outside the gene matches. The germline CDR1 and CDR2 sequences are LNHDA and SQIVND (reference sequence). The CDR3 has 15 residues. CDR3 sequence: CASSSPGQGIYGYTF. CDR3 nucleotides: TGTGCCAGTAGTTCCCCGGGACAGGGCATCTATGGCTACACCTTC.

V is TRBV2 and J is TRBJ1-1, with 10 bases lining up with TRBD1. V was pared by 7 bases and J by 5 bases, with 7 bases of the junction left unmatched. CDR3 size: 14 residues. Germline CDR1 reads SNHLY; CDR2 reads FYNNEI. CDR3 region: CASIKSDRGTEAFF. The CDR3 nucleotides read TGTGCCAGCATAAAATCGGACAGGGGGACTGAAGCTTTCTTT.

The V call is TRBV30, the J call TRBJ2-7; a possible D gene is TRBD2 (6 bases). This CDR3 is 12 amino acids long. CDR1 is GTSNPN, CDR2 SVGIG, per germline (reference sequence). Trimming took 5 bases from V and 0 from J, leaving 8 bases between them. The CDR3 region has the DNA TGTGCCTGGGGGGACTCCTCCTACGAGCAGTACTTC. Amino acid sequence: CAWGDSSYEQYF.

The V and J genes are TRBV19 and TRBJ2-4; TRBD2 might be the D (5 bases). There are 15 residues in the CDR3. Germline V gives CDR1 LNHDA, CDR2 SQIVND (reference sequence). With 10 bases removed from V and 0 bases from J, the gap between germline ends came to 16 bases. The CDR3 protein is CATEGGRSAKNIQYF. CDR3 DNA: TGTGCCACCGAGGGTGGGCGATCAGCCAAAAACATTCAGTACTTC.

The chain is built from TRBV6-6 and TRBJ1-5; D is undetermined. Germline V lookup: CDR1 MNHNY, CDR2 SVGAGI (reference sequence). The V end lost 7 bases, the J end lost 3 bases, and 16 bases lay between the germline ends. There are 15 residues in the CDR3. CDR3 nucleotides: TGTGCCAGCACAACCTCCGGGGAACCCAATCAGCCCCAGCATTTT. Translating it yields CASTTSGEPNQPQHF.

This rearrangement joins TRBV6-5 to TRBJ2-7; 7 bases are a match to TRBD1. The CDR3 contains 13 residues. The V and J ends lost 5 bases and 5 bases, in that order; junction bases with no gene match: 6. Germline V gives CDR1 MNHEY, CDR2 SVGAGI. The CDR3 nucleotides read TGTGCCAGCAGTGACAGGGCTGCCCACGAGCAGTACTTC. Translation gives CASSDRAAHEQYF.

This clone was recorded a few times. The rearrangement joins TRBV20-1 to TRBJ1-6; 7 positions agree with TRBD1. This CDR3 comprises 11 residues. Unmatched junction bases numbered 1, after V lost 7 bases and J lost 7 bases. The germline V gene encodes CDR1 DFQATT and CDR2 SNEGSKA (reference sequence). The CDR3 DNA sequence: TGCAGTGGACAGGGCAATTCACCCCTCCACTTT. Encoded protein: CSGQGNSPLHF.

The chain is built from TRBV6-5 and TRBJ2-3, with 10 bases matching TRBD2. Looked up from germline, CDR1 is MNHEY and CDR2 is SVGAGI. V shed 6 bases, J shed 2 bases, and the junction held 5 bases outside the gene matches. The CDR3 covers 15 residues. The CDR3 protein is CASRLGLADTDTQYF. In DNA, the CDR3 is TGTGCCAGCAGACTTGGACTAGCGGACACAGATACGCAGTATTTT.

The rearrangement joins TRBV7-6 to TRBJ1-5, with D uncertain. The V and J ends lost 11 bases and 1 base respectively, with 12 bases between them. CDR1 and CDR2 (germline): SGHVS, FNYEAQ. The CDR3 has 13 residues. The CDR3 spells CALLRGSNQPQHF. CDR3 DNA: TGTGCCCTCCTCCGGGGAAGCAATCAGCCCCAGCATTTT. The full variable domain, completed using reference TRBV7-6 and TRBJ1-5, is GAGVSQSPRYKVTKRGQDVALRCDPISGHVSLYWYRQALGQGPEFLTYFNYEAQQDKSGLPNDRFSAERPEGSISTLTIQRTEQRDSAMYRCALLRGSNQPQHFGDGTRLSIL.

The CDR3 spells CASATGRTYEQYF. The CDR3 DNA is TGTGCCAGTGCAACCGGGAGGACCTACGAGCAGTACTTC. The chain couples TRBV19 to TRBJ2-5; 7 bases line up with TRBD2. The J call may be faulty, since TRBJ2-7 better matches the DNA end. The CDR3 contains 13 residues. The germline CDR1 and CDR2 sequences are LNHDA and SQIVND (reference sequence).

The V call is TRBV5-1, the J call TRBJ2-5; TRBD2 might be the D (6 bases). The CDR3 covers 16 residues. Trimming removed 1 base from V and 4 bases from J, with 17 bases in between. Per germline, CDR1 SGHRS and CDR2 YFSETQ. The CDR3: CASSLRQGGAGETQYF. CDR3 coding DNA: TGCGCCAGCAGCTTGAGACAAGGCGGAGCGGGAGAGACCCAGTACTTC. Based on the CDR3 plus reference TRBV5-1 and TRBJ2-5, the full variable domain is KAGVTQTPRYLIKTRGQQVTLSCSPISGHRSVSWYQQTPGQGLQFLFEYFSETQRNKGNFPGRFSGRQFSNSRSEMNVSTLELGDSALYLCASSLRQGGAGETQYFGPGTRLLVL.

The chain carries TRBV5-1 and TRBJ1-2; 10 positions agree with TRBD1. CDR1 is SGHRS and CDR2 is YFSETQ in the germline V gene. Unmatched junction bases numbered 4, after V lost 0 bases and J lost 8 bases. This CDR3 contains 14 residues. The CDR3 DNA is TGCGCCAGCAGCTTGGGACAGGGGGCGAGAGGCTACACCTTC. This encodes CASSLGQGARGYTF. Based on the CDR3 plus reference TRBV5-1 and TRBJ1-2, the full variable domain is KAGVTQTPRYLIKTRGQQVTLSCSPISGHRSVSWYQQTPGQGLQFLFEYFSETQRNKGNFPGRFSGRQFSNSRSEMNVSTLELGDSALYLCASSLGQGARGYTFGSGTRLTVV.